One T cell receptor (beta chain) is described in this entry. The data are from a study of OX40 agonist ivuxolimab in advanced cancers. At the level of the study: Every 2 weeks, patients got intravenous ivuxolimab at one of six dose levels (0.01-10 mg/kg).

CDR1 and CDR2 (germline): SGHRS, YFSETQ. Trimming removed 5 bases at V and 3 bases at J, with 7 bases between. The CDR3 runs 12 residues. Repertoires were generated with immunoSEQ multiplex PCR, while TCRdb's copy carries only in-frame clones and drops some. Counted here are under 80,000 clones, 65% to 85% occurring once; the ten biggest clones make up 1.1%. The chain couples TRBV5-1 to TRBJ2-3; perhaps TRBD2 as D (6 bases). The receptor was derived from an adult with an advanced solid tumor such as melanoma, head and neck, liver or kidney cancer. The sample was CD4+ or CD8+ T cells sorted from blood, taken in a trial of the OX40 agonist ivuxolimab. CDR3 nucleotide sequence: TGCGCCAGCAGGCGGGGTACAGATACGCAGTATTTT. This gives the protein CASRRGTDTQYF.